Below, 3 T cell receptor beta chains from the same sample are listed, as sequenced in a study of immune evolution from preneoplasia to lung adenocarcinoma. This table comes from immunoSEQ multiplex PCR, and its TCRdb copy is limited to in-frame clones, with some not included. The sample has 9,000 to 13,000 clones; around three quarters are singletons. Sequencing was performed on FFPE minimally invasive lung adenocarcinoma tissue. The receptors here all came from a person aged 70 to 85 with lung adenocarcinoma.

The chain employs TRBV7-2 and TRBJ2-7, with D maybe TRBD2 (6 bases). With 1 base removed from V and 1 base from J, the gap between germline ends came to 11 bases. Per germline, CDR1 SGHTA and CDR2 FQGNSA. The CDR3 runs to 15 residues. The chain's CDR3 is CASSLVVGGSYEQYF. DNA for the CDR3: TGTGCCAGCAGCTTAGTAGTGGGAGGTTCCTACGAGCAGTACTTC.

V and J are TRBV7-2 and TRBJ2-7; 7 bases line up with TRBD1. The CDR3 covers 14 residues. The germline V gene encodes CDR1 SGHTA and CDR2 FQGNSA. V shed 5 bases, J shed 0 bases, and the junction held 4 bases outside the gene matches. The CDR3, as DNA: TGTGCCAGCAGCCCCCGGACAGGCTCCTACGAGCAGTACTTC. This translates into CASSPRTGSYEQYF.

The table lists this clone with a count of one. The chain couples TRBV5-5 to TRBJ2-5; 9 nucleotides line up with TRBD2. Per germline, CDR1 SGHKS and CDR2 YYEKEE (reference sequence). The CDR3 has 16 residues. The junction had 11 bases not matched to a gene; V was cut back by 4 bases and J by 4 bases. The chain's CDR3 is CASSRGSGGSGETQYF. CDR3 DNA sequence: TGTGCCAGCAGCCGCGGCAGCGGGGGGTCGGGAGAGACCCAGTACTTC.